This TCR beta chain was sequenced for a study of blood T cell repertoires in COVID-19. V lost 6 bases to trimming and J lost 6 bases, with 11 bases between them. This CDR3 spans 12 amino acids. CDR1 LNHDA and CDR2 SQIVND come from the germline V gene (reference sequence). Generated by immunoSEQ multiplex PCR, the TCRdb table keeps only in-frame clones and is missing some. In the table there are some 530,000 clones, approximately 86% of which are singletons. Sequencing was carried out using PBMCs or T cells enriched from blood (not recorded which). The chain couples TRBV19 to TRBJ1-2; a possible D gene is TRBD1 (5 bases). The sequence derives from a woman between 55 and 75 years old who had recovered from COVID-19. The CDR3 nucleotides are TGTGCCAGTAGGGGGGACTTCGATGGCTACACCTTC. Translating gives CASRGDFDGYTF.